What follows describes a single T cell receptor (beta chain). This clone was recorded at least ten times. The clone's antigen remains unknown. No qualities accompany the bases; no much larger clone lies one base away. Additional DNA sequences in this sample encode the identical CDR3. The data were taken from a study of metastatic and nonmetastatic thyroid tumors (dated by TCRdb to the early 2020s). Regarding the research as a whole: Repertoires were compared across peripheral blood and tumor or nodule tissue samples from malignant and benign thyroid patients. Study-wide findings and limitations: In both blood and tumor samples, malignant tumors were reported to have significantly higher TCR beta diversity than benign nodules.

The junction shows trimming of 5 bases on V and 0 bases on J, plus 10 bases between the germline ends. Including cysteine and phenylalanine, the CDR3 has 14 amino acids. Only the CDR3 DNA stays, 42 bases, in frame from base 1. In the germline V gene, CDR1 corresponds to MDHEN and CDR2 to SYDVKM. Library creation used PCR. Sequencer: Illumina HiSeq 4000. High-throughput sequencing was used to profile the TCR beta-chain CDR3 region of every patient. In the source study's methods: The researchers built a classifier to tell apart papillary thyroid cancer patients with distant metastasis, based on CDR3 differences among clinicopathological groups. Repertoire diversity was assessed with the Shannon index, and tumor-blood repertoire similarity with the Morisita-Horn index. TCRdb reworked the public reads: Q25 trimming with fastp, MiXCR clone assembly, productive beta chains retained. TCRdb's processing, not the authors' own work, is the source of the V and J calls. For this sample the table gives around 40,000 clones, of which roughly a quarter were detected only once. Around 10% of the sample is held by the ten biggest clonotypes.

No treatment had been received by any patient before thyroid surgery. Using T-cell receptor beta sequencing, the study looked back at clinical samples from patients collected from the early 2010s to the late 2010s. The sequencing input was blood. This receptor was obtained from a female donor with papillary thyroid cancer or a benign thyroid nodule (not recorded which). Some clones in this sample may be carry-over from other donors' samples. The V and J genes are TRBV28 and TRBJ1-1; no D segment can be confidently identified. The CDR3: CASSRRALNTEAFF. The nucleotide sequence reads TGTGCCAGCAGTCGGCGGGCCTTGAACACTGAAGCTTTCTTT.